Listed below are T cell receptor beta chains from one sample, sequenced in a study of naive and memory T cell subsets. TCRdb itself ran the 5' RACE reads through MiXCR, one entry per CDR3 protein. The profile shows about 48,000 distinct CDR3 sequences, about 4.4% of them singletons. These TCRs come from a female donor in good health. Both conserved end residues are part of each CDR3. D genes are given only for firm matches. Size values are once, few and many counts, or a class for expanded clones, and some rows have none.

CDR3nt: TGTGCCAGCAGTACCCTGACAGGGATAAACTATGGCTACACCTTC
CDR3aa: CASSTLTGINYGYTF
j_gene: TRBJ1-2
d_gene: TRBD1
v_gene: TRBV27
abundance: many

CDR3nt: TGCAGCGTTGAGGAGTACCAAGAGACCCAGTACTTC
CDR3aa: CSVEEYQETQYF
j_gene: TRBJ2-5
d_gene: .
v_gene: TRBV29-1
abundance: many

CDR3nt: TGTGCCAGCAGTGACTCGGGGGGACTAGCGGGAGCGAGGGAGACCCAGTACTTC
CDR3aa: CASSDSGGLAGARETQYF
j_gene: TRBJ2-5
d_gene: TRBD2
v_gene: TRBV6-4
abundance: many

CDR3nt: TGTGCCAGCAGCCACGGGACTAGCGGGACGTTCTCCTACAATGAGCAGTTCTTC
CDR3aa: CASSHGTSGTFSYNEQFF
j_gene: TRBJ2-1
d_gene: TRBD2
v_gene: TRBV14
abundance: few

CDR3nt: TGCAGCGTTGAAGAAGGAAGGTGGCTAGCGGGAGGAGACATCCAAGAGACCCAGTACTTC
CDR3aa: CSVEEGRWLAGGDIQETQYF
j_gene: TRBJ2-5
d_gene: TRBD2
v_gene: TRBV29-1
abundance: many

CDR3nt: TGTGCCAGCAGTTTAGACTCCCACCACGCTTCAGGTGTCTTC
CDR3aa: CASSLDSHHASGVF
j_gene: TRBJ2-1
d_gene: .
v_gene: TRBV12-3/TRBV12-4
abundance: many

CDR3nt: TGTGCCAGCAGCTTCTCTCTTATCGGGCGGAGCGGGAGTTCCTACAATGAGCAGTTCTTC
CDR3aa: CASSFSLIGRSGSSYNEQFF
j_gene: TRBJ2-1
d_gene: TRBD2
v_gene: TRBV7-2
abundance: many

CDR3nt: TGTGCCAGCAGTCCGACAGGGTATAATTCACCCCTCCACTTT
CDR3aa: CASSPTGYNSPLHF
j_gene: TRBJ1-6
d_gene: TRBD1
v_gene: TRBV27
abundance: many

CDR3nt: TGTGCCAGCAGCAAAGATAGGGGTAGCGGGATAACCGGCGGTACAGATACGCAGTATTTT
CDR3aa: CASSKDRGSGITGGTDTQYF
j_gene: TRBJ2-3
d_gene: .
v_gene: TRBV21-1
abundance: many

CDR3nt: TGTGCCAGCACCCCTCTGACTTTTCCCTACGAGCAGTACTTC
CDR3aa: CASTPLTFPYEQYF
j_gene: TRBJ2-7
d_gene: .
v_gene: TRBV7-8
abundance: many

CDR3nt: TGTGCCAGCAGCCAGCAGAGCGGGAGCGTGTCCTACAATGAGCAGTTCTTC
CDR3aa: CASSQQSGSVSYNEQFF
j_gene: TRBJ2-1
d_gene: TRBD2
v_gene: TRBV4-2
abundance: many

CDR3nt: TGTGCCAGCAGGACTCAGCTGAGCTCTGGGGCCAACGTCCTGACTTTC
CDR3aa: CASRTQLSSGANVLTF
j_gene: TRBJ2-6
d_gene: .
v_gene: TRBV11-2
abundance: many

CDR3nt: TGTGCCAGCATCCAGGTCCCCCCCCGGTACTTC
CDR3aa: CASIQVPPRYF
j_gene: TRBJ2-7
d_gene: .
v_gene: TRBV11-1
abundance: many

CDR3nt: TGTGCCAGCAGCCAAGTCGTCTGGACTGAAGCTTTCTTT
CDR3aa: CASSQVVWTEAFF
j_gene: TRBJ1-1
d_gene: .
v_gene: TRBV3-1
abundance: many

CDR3nt: TGTGCCAGCAGCGGGGGGCTTCGAGATACGCAGTATTTT
CDR3aa: CASSGGLRDTQYF
j_gene: TRBJ2-3
d_gene: .
v_gene: TRBV2
abundance: .

CDR3nt: TGTGCCACCTCACGACAGGGGTCTAATGAAAAACTGTTTTTT
CDR3aa: CATSRQGSNEKLFF
j_gene: TRBJ1-4
d_gene: TRBD1
v_gene: TRBV15
abundance: .

CDR3nt: TGTGCCAGCAGTTACTCTTTAGACAGGGTCTATGGCTACACCTTC
CDR3aa: CASSYSLDRVYGYTF
j_gene: TRBJ1-2
d_gene: TRBD1
v_gene: TRBV6-5
abundance: few

CDR3nt: TGTGCTAGCAGCCCGACAGGGAGTGCCTACAATGAGCAGTTCTTC
CDR3aa: CASSPTGSAYNEQFF
j_gene: TRBJ2-1
d_gene: TRBD1
v_gene: TRBV7-7
abundance: .

CDR3nt: TGTGCCAGCGATTCGACAGGGGTATACACTGAAGCTTTCTTT
CDR3aa: CASDSTGVYTEAFF
j_gene: TRBJ1-1
d_gene: TRBD1
v_gene: TRBV28
abundance: many